This TCR beta chain stems from a study of blood T cell repertoires in COVID-19. Study at large: Some COVID-19 samples were acute and others convalescent; all came from the United States, Italy and Spain. The analysed material was cDNA or gDNA that came from T cells, B-cell-depleted T cells, or PBMCs.

CDR3 length: 14 amino acids. Germline V CDR1 and CDR2: SGHRS, YFSETQ. Trimming removed 6 bases at V and 5 bases at J, with 17 bases between. Original handling: Estimation of nucleated cell counts was performed using reference gene primer amplification. Assay used: immunoSEQ multiplex PCR; TCRdb lists only in-frame clones, some missing. Clone size and the V and J calls come from that table; the DNA yielded D and trimming. The table shows roughly 160,000 clones, with approximately 91% occurring only once. The clonotype comes from a young man with acute or convalescent COVID-19. The sequencing sample was made of peripheral blood. The chain recombines TRBV5-1 with TRBJ1-1; tentative D call: TRBD1 (5 bases). The CDR3 region is CASTPGTGGTEAFF. DNA of the CDR3: TGCGCCAGCACCCCAGGGACGGGAGGGACTGAAGCTTTCTTT.